This entry is about one T cell receptor beta chain. Its antigen remains unknown. These data come from a study of OX40 agonist ivuxolimab in advanced cancers. Sequenced by immunoSEQ multiplex PCR; TCRdb stores in-frame clones only, minus some. In the table there are about 50,000 clones, around nine tenths of which are singletons. The CDR3 loop spans 14 amino acids. V lost 0 bases to trimming and J lost 5 bases, with 12 bases between them. Per germline, CDR1 SGDLS and CDR2 YYNGEE. Study conclusions and caveats: With doses of 0.1-3.0 mg/kg, partial responders showed among the lowest clonal expansion. The study found that CD8+ T cells averaged more expanded clones than CD4+.

The chain recombines TRBV9 with TRBJ2-7, with D perhaps matching TRBD1 (5 bases). The specimen was CD4+ or CD8+ T cells sorted from blood, collected in a trial of the OX40 agonist ivuxolimab. The sequence was collected from an adult with an advanced solid tumor such as melanoma, head and neck, liver or kidney cancer. CDR3 protein: CASSVGGRADEQYF. CDR3 nucleotide sequence: TGTGCCAGCAGCGTAGGGGGCAGGGCGGACGAGCAGTACTTC.